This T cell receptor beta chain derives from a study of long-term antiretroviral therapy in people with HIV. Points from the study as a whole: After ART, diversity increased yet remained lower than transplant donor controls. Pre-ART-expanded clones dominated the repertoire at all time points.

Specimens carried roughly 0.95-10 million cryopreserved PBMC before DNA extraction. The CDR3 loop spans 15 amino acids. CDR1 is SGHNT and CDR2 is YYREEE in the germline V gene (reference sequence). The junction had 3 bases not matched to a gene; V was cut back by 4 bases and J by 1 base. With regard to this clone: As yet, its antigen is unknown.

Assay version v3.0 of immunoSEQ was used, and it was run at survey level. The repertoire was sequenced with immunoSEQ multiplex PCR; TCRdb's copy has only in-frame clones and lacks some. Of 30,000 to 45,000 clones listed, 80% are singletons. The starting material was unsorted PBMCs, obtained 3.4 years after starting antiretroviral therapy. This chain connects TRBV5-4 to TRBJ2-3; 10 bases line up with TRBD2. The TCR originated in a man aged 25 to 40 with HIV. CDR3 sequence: CASSHGTSGTDTQYF. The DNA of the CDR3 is TGTGCCAGCAGCCACGGGACTAGCGGCACAGATACGCAGTATTTT.